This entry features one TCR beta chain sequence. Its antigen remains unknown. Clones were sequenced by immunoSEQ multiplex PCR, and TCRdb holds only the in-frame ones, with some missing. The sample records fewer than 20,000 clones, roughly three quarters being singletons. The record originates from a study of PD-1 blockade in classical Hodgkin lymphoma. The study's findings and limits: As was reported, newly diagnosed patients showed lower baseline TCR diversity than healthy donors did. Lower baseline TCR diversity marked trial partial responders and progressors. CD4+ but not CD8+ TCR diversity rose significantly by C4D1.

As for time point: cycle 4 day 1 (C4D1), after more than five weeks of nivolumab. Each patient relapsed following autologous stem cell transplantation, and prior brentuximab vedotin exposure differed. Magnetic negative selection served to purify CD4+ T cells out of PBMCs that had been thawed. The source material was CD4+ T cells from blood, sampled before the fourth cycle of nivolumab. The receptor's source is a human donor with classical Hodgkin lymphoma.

CDR3 nucleotide sequence: TGTGCCATCGCCGGGACAGGAGACTACGAGCAGTACTTC. Residues: CAIAGTGDYEQYF. The chain recombines TRBV10-3 with TRBJ2-7; 8 nucleotides agree with TRBD1. The germline V gene has CDR1 ENHRY and CDR2 SYGVKD. V shed 8 bases, J shed 3 bases, and the junction held 6 bases outside the gene matches. The CDR3 is 13 residues long.